This T cell receptor beta chain derives from a study of blood T cells in healthy people across ages. J was trimmed by 4 bases and V by 4 bases; bases with no gene match: 10. The CDR3 has 16 amino acids. Germline V gene data show CDR1 as MGHRA and CDR2 as YSYEKL. The second PCR ran roughly 7 to 12 cycles with a sample-barcoded 5' primer and J-beta primers. TCRdb called the 5' RACE reads again in MiXCR, with one record for every CDR3 protein. Found here are about 1.6 million distinct CDR3 sequences, almost 35% of them singletons; the top ten hold about 11%. The table lists this clonotype with many counts.

This receptor was identified in a woman in her thirties in good health. J is TRBJ2-1 and V is TRBV4-1; TRBD2 agrees at 7 bases. Sequencing used blood. In nucleotides, the CDR3 is TGCGCCAGCAGCCCGGGGCAGCGGGGAGGGTACAATGAGCAGTTCTTC. Its translation is CASSPGQRGGYNEQFF.